This TCR beta chain appears in the sequencing data of a study of T cell responses to AZD1222 COVID-19 vaccine. Study results and caveats: Recipients of AZD1222 seropositive at baseline numbered only five or six. None of the repertoires were sampled until the peak T cell response had passed.

This clone was seen more than once but under ten times. Its antigen is unknown. TCRdb's copy holds only in-frame clones and misses some; the assay was immunoSEQ multiplex PCR. The repertoire consists of about 100,000 clones, with 85% to 90% occurring once and the leading ten covering about 3.5%. The CDR3 runs 15 residues. The germline gives CDR1 KGHSY, CDR2 FQNENV. Trimming took 3 bases from V and 8 from J, leaving 16 bases between them. The source material was peripheral blood, sampled on day 0 of AZD1222 vaccination. The TCR sequence derives from an adult in good health. The gene calls are TRBV16 and TRBJ1-4, with D unclear. The CDR3 nucleotides are TGTGCCAGCAGCCATATGATACTTTCTTCAGAAAAACTGTTTTTT. Protein sequence: CASSHMILSSEKLFF.